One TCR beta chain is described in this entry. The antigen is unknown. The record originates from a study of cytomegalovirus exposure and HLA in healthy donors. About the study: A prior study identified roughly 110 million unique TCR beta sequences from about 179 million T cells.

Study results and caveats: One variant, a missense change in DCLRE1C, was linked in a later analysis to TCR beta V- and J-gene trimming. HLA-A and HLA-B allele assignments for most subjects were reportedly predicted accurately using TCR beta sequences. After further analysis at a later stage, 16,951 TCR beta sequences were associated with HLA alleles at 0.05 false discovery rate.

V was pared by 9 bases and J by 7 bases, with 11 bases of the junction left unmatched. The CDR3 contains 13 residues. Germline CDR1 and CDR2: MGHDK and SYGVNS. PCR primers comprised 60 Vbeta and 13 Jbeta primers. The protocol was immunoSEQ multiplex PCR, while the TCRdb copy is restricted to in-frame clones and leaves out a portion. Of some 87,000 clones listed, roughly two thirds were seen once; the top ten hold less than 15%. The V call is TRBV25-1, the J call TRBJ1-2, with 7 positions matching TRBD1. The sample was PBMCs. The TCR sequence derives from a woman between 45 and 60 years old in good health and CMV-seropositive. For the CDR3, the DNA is TGTGCCAGGATAGACAGGGCGGGTAGTGGCTACACCTTC. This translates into CARIDRAGSGYTF.